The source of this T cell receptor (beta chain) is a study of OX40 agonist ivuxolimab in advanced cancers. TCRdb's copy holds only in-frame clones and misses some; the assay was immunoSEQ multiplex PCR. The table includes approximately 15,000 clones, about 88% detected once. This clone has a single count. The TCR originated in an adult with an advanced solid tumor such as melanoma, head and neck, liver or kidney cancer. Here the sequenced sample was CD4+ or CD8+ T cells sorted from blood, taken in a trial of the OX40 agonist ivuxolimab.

The CDR3 reads CASSQDPRATGHKYGYTF. The CDR3 DNA sequence: TGCGCCAGCAGCCAAGATCCCAGGGCCACGGGACACAAATATGGCTACACCTTC. This sequence joins TRBV4-3 and TRBJ1-2, with D possibly TRBD1 on 6 matching bases. Germline-derived CDR1 and CDR2 are LGHNA and YSLEER. Trimming took off 0 bases at V and 5 bases at J, with 22 bases between the two ends. The CDR3 has 18 residues.